This is a list of T cell receptor beta chains from one sample in a study of blood T cell repertoires in COVID-19. TCRdb keeps only in-frame clones here, not all; method: immunoSEQ multiplex PCR. The data contain some 200,000 clones, around 86% of them singletons. Input material: peripheral blood. The receptor set was obtained from a man older than 75 with acute or convalescent COVID-19. The CDR3 runs from the conserved cysteine through the conserved F or W. Each record gives: J gene, V gene, D gene, clone size, CDR3 protein, CDR3 DNA. A D gene is named only where the DNA matches it firmly. Only part of the rows carry a size: once, few, many, or a class if the clone is expanded.

>TRBJ1-6|TRBV2|TRBD1|-
CASIQGALMVGYNSPLHF
TGTGCCAGCATCCAGGGGGCCTTAATGGTCGGCTATAATTCACCCCTCCACTTT
>TRBJ1-5|TRBV6-5|TRBD1|once
CASRETGPNQPQHF
TGTGCCAGCAGAGAGACAGGGCCCAATCAGCCCCAGCATTTT
>TRBJ1-3|TRBV19|-|-
CASIRGSGNTIYF
TGTGCCAGTATCAGGGGTTCTGGAAACACCATATATTTT
>TRBJ1-4|TRBV7-9|-|-
CASSLRQGSNEKLFF
TGTGCCAGCAGCCTACGGCAGGGCTCTAATGAAAAACTGTTTTTT
>TRBJ2-6|TRBV28|-|-
CASSLRLGSGANVLTF
TGTGCCAGCAGTTTGCGGCTGGGCTCTGGGGCCAACGTCCTGACTTTC
>TRBJ1-1|TRBV6-6|-|-
CASSDTGHRNTEAFF
TGTGCCAGCAGTGACACGGGACACAGGAACACTGAAGCTTTCTTT
>TRBJ1-2|TRBV7-9|-|-
CASSLAVTGNYGYTF
TGTGCCAGCAGCTTAGCGGTGACGGGAAACTATGGCTACACCTTC
>TRBJ1-5|TRBV19|-|once
CASSGSGGSSQFQPQHF
TGTGCCAGTAGTGGGTCGGGGGGCTCATCCCAATTCCAGCCCCAGCATTTT
>TRBJ1-1|TRBV5-1|TRBD1|-
CASSTGGTEAFF
TGCGCCAGCAGCACAGGGGGCACTGAAGCTTTCTTT
>TRBJ2-7|TRBV5-1|TRBD1|-
CASSLVGTGSYEQYF
TGCGCCAGCAGCTTGGTTGGGACAGGGTCCTACGAGCAGTACTTC
>TRBJ1-2|TRBV2|-|once
CASSDWQGDYGYTF
TGTGCCAGCAGTGATTGGCAAGGAGACTATGGCTACACCTTC
>TRBJ2-1|TRBV11-2|TRBD2|once
CASSLTSGRARGYYNEQFF
TGTGCCAGCAGCTTGACTAGCGGGAGGGCTCGGGGCTACTACAATGAGCAGTTCTTC
>TRBJ1-2|TRBV28|TRBD1|once
CAITGQGANYGYTF
TGTGCCATCACAGGACAGGGCGCTAACTATGGCTACACCTTC
>TRBJ1-4|TRBV11-3|TRBD1|-
CASSRGQGNEKLFF
TGTGCCAGCAGCCGGGGACAGGGGAATGAAAAACTGTTTTTT
>TRBJ2-5|TRBV3-1/TRBV3-2|-|once
CASSQGVGGETQYF
TGTGCCAGCAGCCAAGGTGTGGGGGGAGAGACCCAGTACTTC
>TRBJ1-2|TRBV4-1|TRBD1|-
CASSYGTGALGGYTF
TGCGCCAGCAGCTACGGGACAGGGGCCTTGGGTGGCTACACCTTC
>TRBJ2-5|TRBV7-8|TRBD2|-
CASSQERTSGSAQYF
TGTGCCAGCAGCCAGGAGCGGACTAGCGGGAGTGCCCAGTACTTC
>TRBJ2-1|TRBV7-2|-|-
CASSLDVGTGADGLF
-
>TRBJ2-7|TRBV7-8|TRBD1|-
CASSFAGGEGEQYF
TGTGCCAGCAGCTTCGCAGGGGGCGAGGGCGAGCAGTACTTC
>TRBJ2-3|TRBV7-9|TRBD2|once
CASSLLLAGVRDTQYF
TGTGCCAGCAGCTTATTACTAGCGGGAGTGAGGGATACGCAGTATTTT
>TRBJ2-1|TRBV27|-|-
CASSPLIVGQQFF
TGTGCCAGCAGTCCCCTAATCGTGGGGCAGCAGTTCTTC
>TRBJ2-1|TRBV5-1|-|-
CASSLAYGGAYNEQFF
TGCGCCAGCAGCTTGGCCTACGGGGGTGCCTACAATGAGCAGTTCTTC